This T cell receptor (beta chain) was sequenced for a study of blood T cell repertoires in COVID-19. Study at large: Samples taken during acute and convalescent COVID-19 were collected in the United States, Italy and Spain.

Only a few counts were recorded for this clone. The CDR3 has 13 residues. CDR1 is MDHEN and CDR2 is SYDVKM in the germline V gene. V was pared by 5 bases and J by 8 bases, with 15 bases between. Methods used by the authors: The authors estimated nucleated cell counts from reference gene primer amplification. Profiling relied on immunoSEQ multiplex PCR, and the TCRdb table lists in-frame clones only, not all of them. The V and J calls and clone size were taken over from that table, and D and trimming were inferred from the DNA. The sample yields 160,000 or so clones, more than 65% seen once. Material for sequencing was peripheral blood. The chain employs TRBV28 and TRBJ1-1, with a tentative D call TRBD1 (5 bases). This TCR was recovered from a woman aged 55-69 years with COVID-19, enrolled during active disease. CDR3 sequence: CASSPTVEGEAFF. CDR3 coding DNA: TGTGCCAGCAGTCCTACCGTGGAGGGGGAAGCTTTCTTT.